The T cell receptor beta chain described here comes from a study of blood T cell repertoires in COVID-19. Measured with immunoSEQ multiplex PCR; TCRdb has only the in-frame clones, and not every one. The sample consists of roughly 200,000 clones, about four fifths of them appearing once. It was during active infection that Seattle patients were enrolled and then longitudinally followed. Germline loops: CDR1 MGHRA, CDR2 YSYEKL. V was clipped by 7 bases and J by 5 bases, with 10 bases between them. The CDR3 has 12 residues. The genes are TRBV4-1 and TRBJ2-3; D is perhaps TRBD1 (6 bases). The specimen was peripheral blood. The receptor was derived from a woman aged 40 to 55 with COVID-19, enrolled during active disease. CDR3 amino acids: CASMDSQDTQYF. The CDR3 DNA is TGCGCCAGCATGGACAGTCAAGATACGCAGTATTTT.